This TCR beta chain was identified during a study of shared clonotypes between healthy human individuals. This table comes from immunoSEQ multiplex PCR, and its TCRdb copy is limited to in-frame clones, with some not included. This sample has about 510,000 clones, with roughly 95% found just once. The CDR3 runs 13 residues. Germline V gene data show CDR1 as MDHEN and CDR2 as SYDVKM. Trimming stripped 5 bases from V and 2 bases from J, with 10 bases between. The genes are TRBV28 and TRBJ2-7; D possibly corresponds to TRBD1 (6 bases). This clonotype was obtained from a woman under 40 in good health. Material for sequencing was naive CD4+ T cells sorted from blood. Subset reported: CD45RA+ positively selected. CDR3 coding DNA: TGTGCCAGCAGTACAGGGTCAGCCTACGAGCAGTACTTC. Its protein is CASSTGSAYEQYF.